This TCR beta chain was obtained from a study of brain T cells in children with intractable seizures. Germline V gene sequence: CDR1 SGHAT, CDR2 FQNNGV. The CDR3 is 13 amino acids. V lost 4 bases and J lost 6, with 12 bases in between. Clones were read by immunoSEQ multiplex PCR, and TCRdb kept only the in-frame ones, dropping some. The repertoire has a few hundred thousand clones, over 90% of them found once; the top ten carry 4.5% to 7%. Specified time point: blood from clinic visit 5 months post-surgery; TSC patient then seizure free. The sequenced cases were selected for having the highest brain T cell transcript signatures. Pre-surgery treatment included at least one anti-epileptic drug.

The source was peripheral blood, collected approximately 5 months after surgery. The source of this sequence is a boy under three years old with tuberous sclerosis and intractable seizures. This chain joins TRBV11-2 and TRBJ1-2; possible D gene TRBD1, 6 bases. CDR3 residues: CASSSGQQDGYTF. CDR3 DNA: TGTGCCAGCAGCTCCGGACAGCAAGATGGCTACACCTTC.